This T cell receptor (beta chain) stems from a study of cytomegalovirus exposure and HLA in healthy donors. Across the whole study: HLA-typed donors were the source of approximately 88 million unique TCRs held in an early data release. Among the approximately 420 donors who were genotyped, about 80% fell in the genetic ancestry cluster that is associated with self-reported Caucasian donors. The study, taken as a whole, reports: Further analysis, carried out later, found HLA-associated TCR beta chains more clonally expanded than equally common other chains. A later analysis linked a missense variant in DCLRE1C to the trimming of TCR beta V and J genes.

Note on this clone: Its antigen is not identified.

This CDR3 contains 15 residues. Unmatched junction bases numbered 4, after V lost 5 bases and J lost 1 base. Germline V gives CDR1 SGHVS, CDR2 FQNEAQ. The PCR made use of 60 Vbeta and 13 Jbeta primers. TCRdb keeps only in-frame clones here, not all; method: immunoSEQ multiplex PCR. The sample has about 150,000 clones, roughly 83% seen once. This chain connects TRBV7-8 to TRBJ2-3; the match to TRBD2 covers 9 bases. Sequencing input: PBMCs. The receptor's source is a boy between 2 and 15 years old in good health and CMV-seronegative. Here the CDR3 reads CASSLSGSGTDTQYF. For the CDR3, the DNA is TGTGCCAGCAGCCTTAGCGGGAGTGGCACAGATACGCAGTATTTT.